Reported below is one T cell receptor (beta chain). Antigen unknown. The sample comes from a study of long-term antiretroviral therapy in people with HIV. With survey level as its setting, the immunoSEQ assay was v3.0. Sequencing targeted roughly 35,000-55,000 T-cell genomes per sample. Profiled with immunoSEQ multiplex PCR; TCRdb holds only in-frame clones, not every one. The sample lists more than 25,000 clones, approximately 80% occurring once. V lost 1 base to trimming and J lost 0 bases, with 7 bases between them. The germline V gene has CDR1 SGHAT and CDR2 FQNNGV. The CDR3 contains 14 residues. Regarding the study as a whole: Blood dates from 2004 to 2017, possibly under older ART regimens.

V and J are TRBV11-2 and TRBJ2-7, with no clear D. This receptor was obtained from a man in his forties or fifties with HIV. Sequences were derived from unsorted PBMCs, sampled 3 years after starting antiretroviral therapy. The CDR3 coding sequence is TGTGCCAGCAGCTTAGTCGCGGACTCCTACGAGCAGTACTTC. As protein: CASSLVADSYEQYF.